Below are 13 T cell receptor beta chains sequenced from a single sample in a study of blood T cell repertoires in COVID-19. TCRdb keeps only in-frame clones here, not all; method: immunoSEQ multiplex PCR. This table has roughly 43,000 clones, roughly 91% appearing once. The sample taken for sequencing was peripheral blood. Every receptor here comes from a human donor in a cohort sampled during active COVID-19.

The chain is built from TRBV12-5 and TRBJ2-5; D is unresolved. The V end lost 5 bases, the J end lost 5 bases, and 6 bases lay between the germline ends. The length of the CDR3 is 11 residues. Germline CDR1 and CDR2: LGHNT and FRNRAP. CDR3 sequence (DNA): TGTGCTAGTGGTCTGAGGGAGACCCAGTACTTC. Translated, it gives CASGLRETQYF.

The chain employs TRBV3-1 (or the pseudogene TRBV3-2) and TRBJ2-3; TRBD2 agrees at 7 bases. V gave up 5 bases and J gave up 0 bases; unmatched junction bases: 8. The CDR3 extends over 16 amino acids. Germline values: CDR1 LGHDT, CDR2 YNNKEL (reference sequence). The CDR3 sequence: CASSGAGTFSTDTQYF. CDR3 DNA: TGTGCCAGCAGCGGAGCGGGAACCTTTAGCACAGATACGCAGTATTTT.

The chain joins TRBV2 to TRBJ2-5; TRBD2 agrees at 10 bases. Germline V lookup: CDR1 SNHLY, CDR2 FYNNEI. This CDR3 spans 16 amino acids. Trimming cost V 7 bases and J 5 bases; bases outside gene matches: 13. The CDR3 region is CASMGGAGGPWETQYF. Written as DNA, the CDR3 is TGTGCCAGCATGGGGGGAGCGGGAGGGCCCTGGGAGACCCAGTACTTC. Combining the CDR3 with reference TRBV2 and TRBJ2-5 gives the whole variable domain EPEVTQTPSHQVTQMGQEVILRCVPISNHLYFYWYRQILGQKVEFLVSFYNNEISEKSEIFDDQFSVERPDGSNFTLKIRSTKLEDSAMYFCASMGGAGGPWETQYFGPGTRLLVL.

The J gene is TRBJ2-7, the V gene TRBV20-1, with D tentatively TRBD2 (6 bases). CDR1 and CDR2 (germline): DFQATT, SNEGSKA (reference sequence). CDR3 length: 14 residues. V lost 3 bases and J 2 bases, leaving 14 bases between the germline ends. The DNA for the CDR3 is TGCAGTGCTAGTGCGGCTAGCGTTACCTACGAGCAGTACTTC. It specifies CSASAASVTYEQYF.

The chain carries TRBV19 and TRBJ2-1, with D possibly TRBD2 on 5 matching bases. Between the trimmed V and J ends, which lost 2 bases and 6 bases, there was a span of 8 bases. Germline-derived CDR1 and CDR2 are LNHDA and SQIVND (reference sequence). This CDR3 is 13 amino acids long. The CDR3 reads CASSILGGNEQFF. The CDR3 DNA follows: TGTGCCAGTAGTATACTTGGAGGCAATGAGCAGTTCTTC.

V is TRBV24-1 and J is TRBJ1-2, with D uncertain. Trimming took 2 bases from V and 7 from J, leaving 19 bases between them. Looked up from germline, CDR1 is KGHDR and CDR2 is SFDVKD. This CDR3 is 16 amino acids long. Here the CDR3 reads CATSDSTVAGFSGYTF. The CDR3, as DNA: TGTGCCACCAGTGATTCCACTGTGGCGGGGTTCAGTGGCTACACCTTC.

The V gene is TRBV29-1, the J gene TRBJ2-5, with D perhaps TRBD2 (7 bases). V lost 1 base to trimming and J lost 4 bases, with 16 bases between them. Germline loops: CDR1 SQVTM, CDR2 ANQGSEA. The length of the CDR3 is 15 residues. The CDR3 loop reads CSVEGFGGARETQYF. In DNA, the CDR3 is TGCAGCGTTGAAGGCTTTGGGGGGGCGCGAGAGACCCAGTACTTC.

V and J are TRBV30 and TRBJ1-3; 7 nucleotides line up with TRBD1. Per the germline V gene, CDR1 is GTSNPN and CDR2 is SVGIG (reference sequence). CDR3 length: 14 amino acids. J was trimmed by 5 bases and V by 2 bases; bases with no gene match: 6. Written as DNA, the CDR3 is TGTGCCTGGAGTACGACAGGGTCGCGAAACACCATATATTTT. Translation: CAWSTTGSRNTIYF.

The chain has TRBV5-1 and TRBJ1-2; 8 positions match TRBD1. The CDR3 has 18 residues. The V segment lost 4 bases and the J segment 0 bases; nucleotides outside the gene matches: 14. Germline values: CDR1 SGHRS, CDR2 YFSETQ. The CDR3: CASSKELQGGPPNYGYTF. Here the CDR3 DNA reads TGCGCCAGCAGCAAAGAACTACAGGGGGGTCCGCCTAACTATGGCTACACCTTC. Full variable domain (rest looked up from reference TRBV5-1 and TRBJ1-2): KAGVTQTPRYLIKTRGQQVTLSCSPISGHRSVSWYQQTPGQGLQFLFEYFSETQRNKGNFPGRFSGRQFSNSRSEMNVSTLELGDSALYLCASSKELQGGPPNYGYTFGSGTRLTVV.

This rearrangement joins TRBV28 to TRBJ2-3, with 8 bases matching TRBD2. The germline gives CDR1 MDHEN, CDR2 SYDVKM. The CDR3 has 16 amino acids. Losses at the gene ends were 3 bases for V and 5 bases for J; bases not matched to a gene: 10. CDR3 sequence (DNA): TGTGCCAGCAGTTTTCTACCAGCGGGAGCGGGAGATACGCAGTATTTT. It specifies CASSFLPAGAGDTQYF.

This chain joins TRBV5-4 and TRBJ1-5; maybe TRBD1 (5 bases). The CDR3 is 16 amino acids. With 0 bases removed from V and 3 bases from J, the gap between germline ends came to 13 bases. CDR1 is SGHNT and CDR2 is YYREEE in the germline V gene (reference sequence). The chain's CDR3 is CASSLDGRANNQPQHF. DNA for the CDR3: TGTGCCAGCAGCTTGGACGGCAGGGCAAACAATCAGCCCCAGCATTTT.

V and J are TRBV10-3 and TRBJ1-5, with D uncertain. Trimming removed 3 bases from V and 4 bases from J, with 7 bases in between. CDR1 is ENHRY, CDR2 SYGVKD, per germline. The CDR3 contains 13 residues. The CDR3 region is CAISDSANQPQHF. CDR3 nucleotides: TGTGCCATCAGTGACAGCGCTAATCAGCCCCAGCATTTT.

The table lists this clone with a count of one. The chain links TRBV27 to TRBJ1-5, with TRBD1 matching 8 bases. The J segment lost 7 bases and the V segment lost 3 bases, leaving 5 bases of the junction unmatched. The CDR3 is 14 amino acids. Germline V gene lookup returns CDR1 MNHEY and CDR2 SMNVEV (reference sequence). CDR3 coding DNA: TGTGCCAGCAGTTTCACAGGGGGTGGCCAGCCCCAGCATTTT. Translation: CASSFTGGGQPQHF.